This entry is about one TCR beta chain. The antigen is undetermined. A read error is possible here, since a much larger clone lies one base away. This specimen comes from a study of T cells in Graves' hyperthyroidism and ophthalmopathy. Study background: Peripheral blood was acquired at first diagnosis, ahead of any therapy whatsoever. Study-wide results and limits: Model-based prediction identified ophthalmopathy a median 6.5 months prior to its onset. Ophthalmopathy and stable hyperthyroidism were told apart by a 13 V-J model.

What was amplified from RNA transcripts were TCR beta CDR3 regions. HTBI primers drove first-round RT-PCR of the TCR CDR3. TCRdb called the multiplex PCR reads again in MiXCR, with one record for every CDR3 protein. The sample carries about 410,000 distinct CDR3 sequences, roughly 15% recorded once. Looked up from germline, CDR1 is MDHEN and CDR2 is SYDVKM. V gave up 6 bases and J gave up 6 bases; unmatched junction bases: 14. CDR3 length: 16 residues. This clonotype originated in a woman aged 25 to 45 with Graves' ophthalmopathy. Sequenced material: blood. The V gene is TRBV28, the J gene TRBJ1-2, with 9 nucleotides matching TRBD1. CDR3 bases: TGTGCCAGCAGCTTACAACTACTTGGACAGGGGCATGGCTACACCTTC. This encodes CASSLQLLGQGHGYTF.